Below are 15 T cell receptor beta chains sequenced from a single sample in a study of T cells expressing NK-cell markers (dated by TCRdb to about 2020). The method behind the library was 5' RACE. Sequencing instrument: Illumina HiSeq 2000. Reprocessed by TCRdb, the reads give a single entry per CDR3 protein sequence, without DNA. This specimen's table enumerates approximately 110,000 distinct CDR3 sequences. Of the sample, around a sixth is held by the ten largest clones. The sample consisted of blood T cells: a sorted CD56 or NKG2C T cell subset, CD4+ or CD8+ T cells, or bulk PBMC T cells (not recorded which). These receptors came from a woman between 18 and 70 years old in good health.

The rearrangement uses TRBV29-1 and TRBJ2-3. The CDR3 covers 13 residues. Germline CDR1 and CDR2: SQVTM and ANQGSEA. CDR3 sequence reads: CSVDVRVTDTQYF.

The rearrangement links TRBV19 to TRBJ1-6. There are 15 residues in the CDR3. The V gene's germline CDR1 is LNHDA and CDR2 SQIVND (reference sequence). The CDR3 loop reads CASSSSVGLDSPLHF. The variable domain in full, completed from reference TRBV19 and TRBJ1-6, reads DGGITQSPKYLFRKEGQNVTLSCEQNLNHDAMYWYRQDPGQGLRLIYYSQIVNDFQKGDIAEGYSVSREKKESFPLTVTSAQKNPTAFYLCASSSSVGLDSPLHFGNGTRLTVT.

The chain recombines TRBV24-1 with TRBJ2-2; TCRdb names TRBD2, which stays unverified in the absence of DNA. The CDR3 extends over 18 amino acids. Germline CDR1 and CDR2: KGHDR and SFDVKD. The CDR3 region is CATSDSGLAGRGTGELFF.

The chain carries TRBV5-1 and TRBJ2-6; TCRdb names TRBD1, which stays unverified in the absence of DNA. Germline assignment: CDR1 SGHRS and CDR2 YFSETQ. The CDR3 consists of 19 residues. CDR3 sequence: CASSPRQGIKSSGANVLTF.

This rearrangement joins TRBV27 to TRBJ2-3; lacking DNA, the TRBD1 call made by TCRdb goes unchecked. Germline V gene lookup returns CDR1 MNHEY and CDR2 SMNVEV (reference sequence). The CDR3 covers 15 residues. CDR3 region: CASSPPGLAADTQYF.

The V and J genes are TRBV4-3 and TRBJ2-3; TCRdb calls TRBD2, which cannot be checked without DNA. CDR1 LGHNA and CDR2 YSLEER come from the germline V gene. The CDR3 is 16 amino acids. The CDR3 protein is CASSQDGTGRPDTQYF.

The gene calls are TRBV12-3 or TRBV12-4 and TRBJ2-6; as DNA is missing, the TRBD1 call by TCRdb cannot be tested. The CDR3 spans 18 residues. CDR3 sequence reads: CASSLRDRDYSGANVLTF.

The rearrangement links TRBV20-1 to TRBJ2-2; TCRdb returns TRBD1, unconfirmable since there is no DNA. In germline, CDR1 is DFQATT, CDR2 SNEGSKA (reference sequence). The CDR3 runs 15 residues. CDR3: CSASPDRPNTGELFF.

The chain is built from TRBV6-5 and TRBJ2-5. Looked up from germline, CDR1 is MNHEY and CDR2 is SVGAGI. This CDR3 has 14 amino acids. CDR3 loop: CASSYIGNQETQYF.

The chain recombines TRBV7-9 with TRBJ1-4; TCRdb's assignment of TRBD1 cannot be checked, as there is no DNA. Germline-derived CDR1 and CDR2 are SEHNR and FQNEAQ (reference sequence). The CDR3 is 13 residues long. The CDR3 protein is CASTDSQYEKLFF. The whole variable domain, filled in from reference TRBV7-9 and TRBJ1-4, reads DTGVSQNPRHKITKRGQNVTFRCDPISEHNRLYWYRQTLGQGPEFLTYFQNEAQLEKSRLLSDRFSAERPKGSFSTLEIQRTEQGDSAMYLCASTDSQYEKLFFGSGTQLSVL.

The chain links TRBV4-2 to TRBJ1-1; checking the TCRdb D call of TRBD1 is not possible without DNA. Germline CDR1 LGHNA, CDR2 YNFKEQ. The CDR3 consists of 16 residues. The CDR3: CASSQERGALNTEAFF.

The gene calls are TRBV7-9 and TRBJ1-1. The CDR3 loop spans 14 amino acids. Germline loops: CDR1 SEHNR, CDR2 FQNEAQ (reference sequence). The CDR3 reads CASSPTADNTEAFF. The full variable domain, with the rest looked up from reference TRBV7-9 and TRBJ1-1, is DTGVSQNPRHKITKRGQNVTFRCDPISEHNRLYWYRQTLGQGPEFLTYFQNEAQLEKSRLLSDRFSAERPKGSFSTLEIQRTEQGDSAMYLCASSPTADNTEAFFGQGTRLTVV.

This rearrangement joins TRBV12-3 or TRBV12-4 to TRBJ2-7; the TRBD2 assignment by TCRdb is unverifiable without DNA. The CDR3 consists of 13 residues. CDR3 sequence: CASSSEGTYEQYF.

V gene TRBV29-1 combines with J gene TRBJ2-3; TCRdb's D call of TRBD1 is untestable without DNA. This CDR3 is built from 14 residues. Germline V gives CDR1 SQVTM, CDR2 ANQGSEA. CDR3 region: CSVEPGTPPDTQYF.

The chain recombines TRBV12-3 or TRBV12-4 with TRBJ2-7. This CDR3 has 13 amino acids. The CDR3 loop reads CASSPVGSYEQYF.